The 7 T cell receptor beta chains in this list originate from one sample, sequenced in a study of T cells in Graves' hyperthyroidism and ophthalmopathy. Amplified TCR beta CDR3 regions came from RNA transcripts. The TCR CDR3 first-round RT-PCR relied on the HTBI primer set. One entry per CDR3 protein results from TCRdb running MiXCR on the multiplex PCR reads. The repertoire includes about 640,000 distinct CDR3 sequences, around 15% of them detected once, and around 12% sits in the top ten. Sequenced input: blood. These receptors all come from a woman in her forties or fifties with Graves' ophthalmopathy.

The table lists this clonotype with many counts. V is TRBV5-1 and J is TRBJ2-1; D call uncertain. The V gene's germline CDR1 is SGHRS and CDR2 YFSETQ. The V end lost 5 bases, the J end lost 1 base, and 10 bases lay between the germline ends. This CDR3 has 14 amino acids. The CDR3 here is CASRGSRSYNEQFF. CDR3 DNA sequence: TGCGCCAGCAGGGGGTCGAGGTCCTACAATGAGCAGTTCTTC. The full variable domain, completed using reference TRBV5-1 and TRBJ2-1, is KAGVTQTPRYLIKTRGQQVTLSCSPISGHRSVSWYQQTPGQGLQFLFEYFSETQRNKGNFPGRFSGRQFSNSRSEMNVSTLELGDSALYLCASRGSRSYNEQFFGPGTRLTVL.

This chain connects TRBV27 to TRBJ2-1; 11 bases fit TRBD1. Germline CDR1 and CDR2: MNHEY and SMNVEV (reference sequence). V was clipped by 5 bases and J by 9 bases; unmatched bases: 12. The CDR3 has 16 amino acids. This chain's CDR3 is CASSPRTGGSGVEQFF. CDR3 coding DNA: TGTGCCAGCAGTCCCAGGACAGGGGGCTCGGGCGTTGAGCAGTTCTTC.

This clonotype came up many times. This sequence joins TRBV6-2 or TRBV6-3 and TRBJ2-1; TRBD2 is a possible D gene (5 bases). Germline loops: CDR1 MNHEY, CDR2 SVGEGT. This CDR3 has 12 amino acids. Between the trimmed V and J ends, which lost 2 bases and 10 bases, there was a span of 9 bases. The CDR3 here is CASSYPPGEQFF. In DNA, the CDR3 is TGTGCCAGCAGTTACCCCCCGGGGGAGCAGTTCTTC.

The rearrangement links TRBV7-9 to TRBJ2-7; no clear D gene. This CDR3 region has 12 residues. V was shortened by 3 bases and J by 6 bases, with 9 bases between the two germline ends. Looked up from germline, CDR1 is SEHNR and CDR2 is FQNEAQ (reference sequence). The CDR3 region is CASSLSPREQYF. CDR3 bases: TGTGCCAGCAGCTTGTCCCCACGCGAGCAGTACTTC.

The sample holds many counts of this clonotype. V is TRBV3-1 and J is TRBJ1-5; D is uncertain. CDR3 length: 14 residues. V was trimmed by 1 base and J by 3 bases, leaving 7 bases between them. The germline V gene has CDR1 LGHDT and CDR2 YNNKEL (reference sequence). The CDR3 spells CASSQGGDNQPQHF. In DNA, the CDR3 is TGTGCCAGCAGCCAAGGGGGTGACAATCAGCCCCAGCATTTT.

This clonotype was seen a few times. The V and J genes are TRBV28 and TRBJ2-5; 10 nucleotides agree with TRBD2. CDR3 length: 15 residues. The V gene's germline CDR1 is MDHEN and CDR2 SYDVKM. The ends lost 5 bases at V and 5 bases at J; junction bases unmatched: 8. The chain's CDR3 is CASSDGEREGETQYF. In DNA form, the CDR3 reads TGTGCCAGCAGTGACGGGGAGCGGGAGGGGGAGACCCAGTACTTC.

This clonotype was detected only once. The chain links TRBV3-1 to TRBJ2-2; D gene ambiguous. This CDR3 is 13 amino acids long. Germline V gene data show CDR1 as LGHDT and CDR2 as YNNKEL (reference sequence). Trimming removed 3 bases at V and 6 bases at J, with 8 bases between. The CDR3 bases are TGTGCCAGCAGCCAGAGCCGGCCCGGGGAGCTGTTTTTT. This gives the protein CASSQSRPGELFF. The full variable domain, in which reference TRBV3-1 and TRBJ2-2 provide the parts outside the CDR3, is DTAVSQTPKYLVTQMGNDKSIKCEQNLGHDTMYWYKQDSKKFLKIMFSYNNKELIINETVPNRFSPKSPDKAHLNLHINSLELGDSAVYFCASSQSRPGELFFGEGSRLTVL.